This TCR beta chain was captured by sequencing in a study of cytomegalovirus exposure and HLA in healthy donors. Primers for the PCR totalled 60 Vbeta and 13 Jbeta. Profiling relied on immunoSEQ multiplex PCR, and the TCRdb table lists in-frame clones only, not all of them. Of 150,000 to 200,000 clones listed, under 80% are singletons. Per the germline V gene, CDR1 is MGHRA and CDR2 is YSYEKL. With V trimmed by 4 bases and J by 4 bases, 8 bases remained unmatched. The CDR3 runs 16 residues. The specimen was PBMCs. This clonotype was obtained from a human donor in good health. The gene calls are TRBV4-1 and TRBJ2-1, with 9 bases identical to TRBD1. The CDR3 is CASSPARGTGYNEQFF. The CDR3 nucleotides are TGCGCCAGCAGCCCCGCACGGGGGACAGGGTACAATGAGCAGTTCTTC.